This T cell receptor beta chain was captured by sequencing in a study of cytomegalovirus exposure and HLA in healthy donors. Findings and caveats of the study: The authors considered a cluster of highly shared sequence variants likely to be a sequencing artifact.

The PCR employed 60 Vbeta primers together with 13 Jbeta primers. The table came from immunoSEQ multiplex PCR; TCRdb's copy has only in-frame clones and leaves some out. The data hold some 150,000 clones, with about 85% observed a single time. Germline lookup yields CDR1 ENHRY and CDR2 SYGVKD. Deletions cut 3 bases from V and 0 bases from J, with 8 bases between. This CDR3 contains 15 residues. As concerns this clone: Its target is not known.

Sequencing was carried out using PBMCs. The genes are TRBV10-3 and TRBJ2-2; D is unresolved. The TCR sequence derives from a woman aged 18 to 35 in good health and CMV-seronegative. Here the CDR3 DNA reads TGTGCCATCAGTGACTATACGACGAACACCGGGGAGCTGTTTTTT. It is translated as CAISDYTTNTGELFF.